This T cell receptor beta chain was identified in a study of radiation and T cells in renal cell carcinoma. CDR3 length: 13 residues. The V and J ends lost 4 bases and 18 bases, in that order; junction bases with no gene match: 9. Germline-derived CDR1 and CDR2 are MNHEY and SVGAGI. The method was immunoSEQ multiplex PCR; TCRdb's version includes in-frame clones alone and lacks a portion of them. The data hold about 50,000 clones, with approximately 80% observed a single time. Indicated time point: baseline pretreatment blood. Treatment here: 15 Gy SBRT to primary tumor, nephrectomy 4 weeks later. This chain links TRBV6-5 with TRBJ1-6; 10 bases map to TRBD1. The sample in question was blood, obtained from a patient whose treatment included radiotherapy and nephrectomy. This TCR derives from a woman in her 70s with renal cell carcinoma. The CDR3 spells CASSSNRDRGAHF. CDR3 DNA sequence: TGTGCCAGCAGTTCTAACCGGGACAGGGGCGCCCACTTT.